This T cell receptor (beta chain) was captured by sequencing in a study of cytomegalovirus exposure and HLA in healthy donors. The CDR3 loop spans 13 amino acids. V was cut by 5 bases and J by 0 bases, with 10 bases left in between. Per germline, CDR1 GTSNPN and CDR2 SVGIG (reference sequence). Note on this clone: Antigen specificity is unknown.

This table comes from immunoSEQ multiplex PCR, and its TCRdb copy is limited to in-frame clones, with some not included. The sample holds 250,000 to 300,000 clones, 80% to 90% seen once. Findings and caveats of the study: A later analysis found first-cohort TCR clusters tended to co-occur in the 90 to 150 validation repertoires.

The chain joins TRBV30 to TRBJ1-2, with a possible D match to TRBD1 (6 bases). This sequence was found in a woman aged 18-30 years in good health and CMV-seronegative. Sequences were obtained from PBMCs. The CDR3 sequence is CAWWQGTNYGYTF. DNA for the CDR3: TGTGCCTGGTGGCAGGGGACTAACTATGGCTACACCTTC.